The 9 T cell receptor beta chains below were found in one sample sequenced in a study of vaccination effects on CD4 cells after COVID-19. These receptors lack a known antigen. Sequenced by immunoSEQ multiplex PCR; TCRdb stores in-frame clones only, minus some. Of tens of thousands of clones detected, less than 85% appear once; the ten largest clones hold 6.5% to 10%. Antigen-specific CD4+ T cells were first expanded with viral peptide pools by the ViraFEST assay and only then sequenced. A 10-day culture period preceded the isolation of CD4+ T cells. Every participant took two doses of the BNT162b2 or mRNA-1273 vaccine. The specimen was CD4+ T cells from PBMCs cultured with SARS-CoV-2 spike peptides, collected after COVID-19 vaccination. These receptor sequences come from a human donor who received a COVID-19 vaccine.

The CDR3, as DNA: TGTGCCAGCAGTCCGCAAATTTGGAGCTCCTACGAGCAGTACTTC. This encodes CASSPQIWSSYEQYF. The rearrangement joins TRBV27 to TRBJ2-7, with D uncertain. The CDR3 extends over 15 amino acids. Trimming removed 5 bases from V and 0 bases from J, with 14 bases in between. The germline V gene has CDR1 MNHEY and CDR2 SMNVEV (reference sequence).

The chain carries TRBV29-1 and TRBJ1-1; tentatively, D is TRBD1 (5 bases). The CDR3 consists of 16 residues. Trimming cost V 6 bases and J 10 bases, with 30 bases left between them. CDR1 and CDR2 (germline): SQVTM, ANQGSEA. The CDR3 here is CSVGATLGTGGWGAFF. The CDR3 coding sequence is TGCAGCGTCGGCGCGACTTTAGGGACGGGAGGTTGGGGAGCTTTCTTT.

This clone was detected a few times. CDR3 bases: TGTGCCAGCAGCCTGGGACAGGGAGAGGCTAAAGAGACCCAGTACTTC. Its protein product is CASSLGQGEAKETQYF. V gene TRBV4-2 combines with J gene TRBJ2-5; 9 bases are a match to TRBD1. The V segment lost 4 bases and the J segment 3 bases; nucleotides outside the gene matches: 9. CDR3 length: 16 residues. Germline-derived CDR1 and CDR2 are LGHNA and YNFKEQ.

V gene TRBV2 combines with J gene TRBJ2-5, with 10 bases that match TRBD2. Germline CDR1 is SNHLY and CDR2 is FYNNEI. The CDR3 is 15 amino acids. V shed 7 bases, J shed 1 base, and the junction held 6 bases outside the gene matches. The CDR3 nucleotides read TGTGCCAGCACCGGACTAGCGGCTTCCCAAGAGACCCAGTACTTC. Its protein product is CASTGLAASQETQYF.

V is TRBV29-1 and J is TRBJ2-2, with D perhaps matching TRBD1 or TRBD2 (5 bases each). CDR1 SQVTM and CDR2 ANQGSEA come from the germline V gene. The CDR3 covers 13 residues. Trimming pared 7 bases from V and 2 bases from J, leaving 11 bases between. The CDR3 loop reads CSAGTTNTGELFF. The CDR3 nucleotides read TGCAGCGCCGGGACCACAAACACCGGGGAGCTGTTTTTT.

This clone was detected only a few times. The chain recombines TRBV5-4 with TRBJ2-1; 8 bases line up with TRBD2. The ends lost 4 bases at V and 4 bases at J; junction bases unmatched: 7. Germline CDR1 and CDR2: SGHNT and YYREEE (reference sequence). There are 15 residues in the CDR3. The DNA of the CDR3 is TGTGCCAGCAGCCAGACTAGCGTGGGGTACAATGAGCAGTTCTTC. Encoded protein: CASSQTSVGYNEQFF.

Notes on this clone: Other DNA sequences in this specimen translate into the identical CDR3. The genes are TRBV7-2 and TRBJ1-2; 8 bases align to TRBD1. Germline loops: CDR1 SGHTA, CDR2 FQGNSA. The CDR3 sequence is 17 residues long. With V trimmed by 5 bases and J by 0 bases, 11 bases remained unmatched. DNA for the CDR3: TGTGCCAGCAGCATCCCAGGACAGGGTTTCTCTAACTATGGCTACACCTTC. This codes for CASSIPGQGFSNYGYTF.

This clone was detected a few times. The gene calls are TRBV7-9 and TRBJ1-1; D remains unclear. The CDR3 length is 12 residues. Germline CDR1 SEHNR, CDR2 FQNEAQ (reference sequence). Between the trimmed V and J ends, which lost 3 bases and 3 bases, there was a span of 5 bases. The CDR3 DNA sequence: TGTGCCAGCAGCTTTCCTTACACTGAAGCTTTCTTT. Protein: CASSFPYTEAFF.

This chain connects TRBV9 to TRBJ2-1; TRBD1 aligns across 10 bases. V dropped 0 bases and J dropped 8; count of bases not matched to a gene: 5. The CDR3 extends over 15 amino acids. From germline, CDR1 is SGDLS and CDR2 YYNGEE. The CDR3 DNA is TGTGCCAGCAGCGTAGGACAGGGGGCAGTATATGAGCAGTTCTTC. It encodes CASSVGQGAVYEQFF. The full variable domain, in which reference TRBV9 and TRBJ2-1 provide the parts outside the CDR3, is DSGVTQTPKHLITATGQRVTLRCSPRSGDLSVYWYQQSLDQGLQFLIQYYNGEERAKGNILERFSAQQFPDLHSELNLSSLELGDSALYFCASSVGQGAVYEQFFGPGTRLTVL.